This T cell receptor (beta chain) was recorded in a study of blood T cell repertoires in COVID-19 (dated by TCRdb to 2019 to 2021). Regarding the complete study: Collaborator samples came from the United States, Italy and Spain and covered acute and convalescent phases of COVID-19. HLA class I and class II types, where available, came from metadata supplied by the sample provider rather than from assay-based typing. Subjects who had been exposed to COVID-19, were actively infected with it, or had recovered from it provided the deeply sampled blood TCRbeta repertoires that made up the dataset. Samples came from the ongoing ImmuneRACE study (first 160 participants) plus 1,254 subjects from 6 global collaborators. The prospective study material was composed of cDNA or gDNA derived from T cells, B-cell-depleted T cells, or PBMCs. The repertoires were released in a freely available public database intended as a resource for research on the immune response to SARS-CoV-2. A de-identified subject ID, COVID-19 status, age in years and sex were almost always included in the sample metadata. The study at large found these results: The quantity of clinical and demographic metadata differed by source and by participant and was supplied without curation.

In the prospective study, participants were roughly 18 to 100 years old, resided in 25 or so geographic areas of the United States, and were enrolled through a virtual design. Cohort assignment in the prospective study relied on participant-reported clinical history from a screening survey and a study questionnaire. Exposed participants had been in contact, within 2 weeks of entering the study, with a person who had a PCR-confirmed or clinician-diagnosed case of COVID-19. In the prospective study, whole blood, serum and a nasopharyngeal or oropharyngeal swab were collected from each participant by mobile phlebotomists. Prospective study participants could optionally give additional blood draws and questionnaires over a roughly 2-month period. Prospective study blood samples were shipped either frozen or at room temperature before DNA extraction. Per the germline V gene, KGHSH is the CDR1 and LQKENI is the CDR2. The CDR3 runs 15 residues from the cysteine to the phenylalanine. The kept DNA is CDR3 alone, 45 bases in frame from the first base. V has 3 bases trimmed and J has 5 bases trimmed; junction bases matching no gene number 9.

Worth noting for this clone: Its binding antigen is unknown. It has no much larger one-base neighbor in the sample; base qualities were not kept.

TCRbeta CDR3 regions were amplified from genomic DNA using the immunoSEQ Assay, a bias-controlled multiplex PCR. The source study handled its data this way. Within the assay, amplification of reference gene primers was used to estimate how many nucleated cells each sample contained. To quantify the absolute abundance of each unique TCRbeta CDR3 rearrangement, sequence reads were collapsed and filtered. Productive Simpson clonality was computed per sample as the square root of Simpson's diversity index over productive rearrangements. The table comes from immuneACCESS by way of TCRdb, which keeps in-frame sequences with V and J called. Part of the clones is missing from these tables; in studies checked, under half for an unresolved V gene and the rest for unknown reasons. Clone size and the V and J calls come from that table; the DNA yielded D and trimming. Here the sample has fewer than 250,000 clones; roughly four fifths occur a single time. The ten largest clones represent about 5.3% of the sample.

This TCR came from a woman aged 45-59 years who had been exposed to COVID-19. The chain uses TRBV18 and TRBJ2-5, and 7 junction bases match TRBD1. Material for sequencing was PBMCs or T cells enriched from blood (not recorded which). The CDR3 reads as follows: CASSPNRGVRETQYF. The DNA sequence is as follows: TGTGCCAGCTCACCCAACAGGGGAGTCAGGGAGACCCAGTACTTC. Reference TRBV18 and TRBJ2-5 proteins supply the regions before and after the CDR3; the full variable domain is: NAGVMQNPRHLVRRRGQEARLRCSPMKGHSHVYWYRQLPEEGLKFMVYLQKENIIDESGMPKERFSAEFPKEGPSILRIQQVVRGDSAAYFCASSPNRGVRETQYFGPGTRLLVL.